The rows below give T cell receptor beta chains drawn from one sample of a study of shared clonotypes between healthy human individuals. Sequenced by immunoSEQ multiplex PCR; TCRdb stores in-frame clones only, minus some. The sample carries just over 2,000,000 clones, roughly 94% recorded once. Sequenced input: naive CD4+ T cells sorted from blood. Receptor source: a young man in good health. CDR3s leave out the opening cysteine and the closing phenylalanine or tryptophan. The D gene is left open where the match is weak.

j_call d_call v_call cdr3_aa
TRBJ1-1 . TRBV7-8 ASSLRGPDGAF
TRBJ2-5 . TRBV11-2 ASSLVAGRVETQY
TRBJ1-4 TRBD1 TRBV6-5 ASSYSDRHEKLF
TRBJ2-7 TRBD1 TRBV7-2 ASSPDRDYEQY
TRBJ1-4 TRBD1 TRBV27 ASSFGTANEKLF
TRBJ2-5 . TRBV10-1 ASSEGGGTRSQETQY
TRBJ2-5 TRBD1 TRBV9 ASSEQGAGETQY
TRBJ2-3 TRBD2 TRBV7-9 ASSRTSGSGTDTQY
TRBJ2-5 TRBD1 TRBV25-1 ASSDDRGWETQY
TRBJ1-1 . TRBV2 ASSEKRSTNTEAF
TRBJ1-6 . TRBV19 ASRQTTVEYSPLH
TRBJ2-3 . TRBV6-4 ASSEVRYPPSSSTDTQY
TRBJ2-7 TRBD1 TRBV25-1 ASSEIGGTGEIEQY
TRBJ1-5 . TRBV7-2 ASSLGGPGNQPQH
TRBJ1-2 TRBD1 TRBV19 ASSTSGQAPGYT
TRBJ2-5 TRBD2 TRBV4-2 ASSQEVRGGETQY
TRBJ2-7 . TRBV28 ASSLAGGGYEQY
TRBJ1-6 . TRBV6-1 ASSERYTYNSPLH
TRBJ1-5 . TRBV7-2 ASSSAAVFGQPQH
TRBJ2-1 . TRBV19 ASSIAPGTYNEQF
TRBJ1-1 . TRBV27 ASSLYGRYYTNTEAF
TRBJ2-5 . TRBV5-1 ASSLRQLQETQY
TRBJ1-5 TRBD1 TRBV5-6 ASSLVGTGGQPQH
TRBJ2-3 TRBD1 TRBV5-1 ASSLTGVGLTQY
TRBJ2-7 . TRBV5-1 ASSLVGTYEQY
TRBJ2-2 TRBD1 TRBV19 ASSIVGQGAYTGELF
TRBJ2-2 TRBD2 TRBV6-1 ASTTSGAYAGELF
TRBJ2-7 TRBD1 TRBV2 ASSVDRGSVYEQY
TRBJ2-7 TRBD1 TRBV7-2 ASSLEQGSSYEQY
TRBJ1-5 . TRBV6-1 ASSEDGLNQPQH
TRBJ2-5 . TRBV25-1 ASSEFGEETQY
TRBJ2-7 . TRBV6-5 ASSYLGGEQY
TRBJ1-5 . TRBV15 ATSRDNQGGNQPQH
TRBJ2-1 . TRBV2 AGGTLNNEQF
TRBJ2-4 . TRBV23-1 ASSRAEWTELAKNIQY
TRBJ2-5 TRBD1 TRBV5-4 ASSLAGTGSQTQY
TRBJ2-7 . TRBV6-6 ASTQGLPYEQY
TRBJ1-1 . TRBV28 ASRLDLTGTAF
TRBJ2-2 . TRBV27 ASSLIGGPTGELF
TRBJ2-5 TRBD1 TRBV25-1 ASSEYEAGGGQY
TRBJ2-7 TRBD2 TRBV11-2 ASSLEGLAGAEQY
TRBJ1-2 . TRBV4-1 ASSQDQGKYYGYT
TRBJ2-2 . TRBV30 AWTVNTGELF
TRBJ2-5 TRBD1 TRBV7-9 ASSPDRVQETQY
TRBJ2-2 TRBD1 TRBV10-3 AISDRGQGIAGELF